Shown below are 16 T cell receptor beta chains from a single sample sequenced in a study of shared clonotypes between healthy human individuals. TCRdb's copy holds only in-frame clones and misses some; the assay was immunoSEQ multiplex PCR. The data contain around 2.1 million clones, approximately 94% of them singletons. Terminally differentiated effector memory CD45RA+ cells were excluded from the naive CD8 cells, which were CD45RO-negative and positively selected for CCR7. What was sequenced was naive CD8+ T cells from PBMCs. The receptors shown here come from a man between 18 and 35 years old in good health. Some clones in this sample may be carry-over from other donors' samples.

The chain links TRBV7-2 to TRBJ1-4; 7 bases are a match to TRBD1. Germline CDR1 SGHTA, CDR2 FQGNSA. The CDR3 contains 14 residues. V lost 5 bases to trimming and J lost 8 bases; unmatched junction nucleotides: 8. The CDR3: CASSPGTAREKLFF. CDR3 in DNA: TGTGCCAGCAGCCCAGGGACAGCGAGGGAAAAACTGTTTTTT.

The chain recombines TRBV23-1 with TRBJ2-7; the match to TRBD1 covers 11 bases. TRBV23-1 has ORF status, its function being uncertain. Unmatched junction bases numbered 3, after V lost 6 bases and J lost 2 bases. This CDR3 region has 14 residues. The CDR3 DNA reads TGCGCCAGCAGGCCGGGACAGGGGGCCTACGAGCAGTACTTC. It translates to CASRPGQGAYEQYF.

The rearrangement joins TRBV11-2 to TRBJ1-4; a weak D match, TRBD1 (5 bases). The CDR3 is made up of 12 amino acids. V was clipped by 5 bases and J by 15 bases, with 16 bases between them. CDR1 and CDR2 (germline): SGHAT, FQNNGV. As DNA, the CDR3 is TGTGCCAGCAGCGGCACACCACCCAGGGTGTTTTTT. Amino acids: CASSGTPPRVFF. Drawing the rest from reference TRBV11-2 and TRBJ1-4, the complete variable domain is EAGVAQSPRYKIIEKRQSVAFWCNPISGHATLYWYQQILGQGPKLLIQFQNNGVVDDSQLPKDRFSAERLKGVDSTLKIQPAKLEDSAVYLCASSGTPPRVFFGSGTQLSVL.

This chain links TRBV5-4 with TRBJ2-5; D not resolved. The germline V gene encodes CDR1 SGHNT and CDR2 YYREEE (reference sequence). Trimming took off 4 bases at V and 2 bases at J, with 15 bases between the two ends. The CDR3 runs 15 residues. The CDR3 region has the DNA TGTGCCAGCAGCCCCCCTCCCGGATTTCAAGAGACCCAGTACTTC. Protein sequence: CASSPPPGFQETQYF.

V is TRBV28 and J is TRBJ2-7; D unclear. There are 14 residues in the CDR3. Trimming cost V 5 bases and J 3 bases, with 14 bases left between them. Germline lookup yields CDR1 MDHEN and CDR2 SYDVKM. The CDR3 bases are TGTGCCAGCAGTACAGAAGGTCCCTTCTACGAGCAGTACTTC. It translates to CASSTEGPFYEQYF.

The gene calls are TRBV28 and TRBJ1-1; D gene uncertain. The CDR3 length is 16 residues. The V gene's germline CDR1 is MDHEN and CDR2 SYDVKM. The V gene lost 3 bases and the J gene lost 0 bases, with 14 bases spanning the gap. In DNA, the CDR3 is TGTGCCAGCAGTTTTAGAGGAGTCTATATGAACACTGAAGCTTTCTTT. Amino acid sequence: CASSFRGVYMNTEAFF.

V and J are TRBV7-2 and TRBJ2-7, with D unclear. This CDR3 spans 14 amino acids. The germline V and J ends were trimmed by 5 bases and 1 base, with 12 bases remaining between them. Germline CDR1 and CDR2: SGHTA and FQGNSA. The CDR3 DNA reads TGTGCCAGCAGCCAAAGCCCCCCATCCTACGAGCAGTACTTC. This translates into CASSQSPPSYEQYF.

The V call is TRBV5-4, the J call TRBJ1-1; 7 nucleotides align to TRBD1. Per germline, CDR1 SGHNT and CDR2 YYREEE (reference sequence). The CDR3 sequence is 14 residues long. After removal of 6 bases from V and 3 bases from J, the junction contained 8 bases not matched to a gene. For the CDR3, the DNA is TGTGCCAGCACCCTGACAGGGACGTACACTGAAGCTTTCTTT. It codes for CASTLTGTYTEAFF.

The chain carries TRBV7-6 and TRBJ2-5; possibly TRBD2 for D (6 bases). Trimming shortened V by 6 bases and J by 0 bases, and 14 bases separated the two germline ends. The germline CDR1 and CDR2 sequences are SGHVS and FNYEAQ. The CDR3 length is 15 residues. The CDR3 DNA follows: TGTGCCAGCAGTGTTGCGGGGAAGTACCAAGAGACCCAGTACTTC. It is translated as CASSVAGKYQETQYF. The full variable domain, in which reference TRBV7-6 and TRBJ2-5 provide the parts outside the CDR3, is GAGVSQSPRYKVTKRGQDVALRCDPISGHVSLYWYRQALGQGPEFLTYFNYEAQQDKSGLPNDRFSAERPEGSISTLTIQRTEQRDSAMYRCASSVAGKYQETQYFGPGTRLLVL.

The V gene is TRBV7-9, the J gene TRBJ1-1, with D possibly matching TRBD1 (6 bases). Germline V gene data show CDR1 as SEHNR and CDR2 as FQNEAQ (reference sequence). Trimming shortened V by 6 bases and J by 1 base, and 9 bases separated the two germline ends. The CDR3 runs 13 residues. The CDR3 sequence: CASRDRENTEAFF. Here the CDR3 DNA reads TGTGCCAGCAGGGACAGAGAGAACACTGAAGCTTTCTTT. The variable domain in full, completed from reference TRBV7-9 and TRBJ1-1, reads DTGVSQNPRHKITKRGQNVTFRCDPISEHNRLYWYRQTLGQGPEFLTYFQNEAQLEKSRLLSDRFSAERPKGSFSTLEIQRTEQGDSAMYLCASRDRENTEAFFGQGTRLTVV.

The genes are TRBV9 and TRBJ1-1, with 8 bases identical to TRBD1. The germline V gene encodes CDR1 SGDLS and CDR2 YYNGEE. Trimming cost V 3 bases and J 8 bases; bases outside gene matches: 6. The CDR3 runs 13 residues. The CDR3 region is CASSGGQGVEAFF. CDR3 in DNA: TGTGCCAGCAGCGGAGGACAGGGAGTCGAAGCTTTCTTT.

This sequence joins TRBV19 and TRBJ1-2; no clear D gene. The CDR3 runs to 14 residues. V lost 3 bases and J 4 bases, leaving 12 bases between the germline ends. CDR1 and CDR2 (germline): LNHDA, SQIVND (reference sequence). The CDR3: CASSIGGVGYGYTF. CDR3 coding DNA: TGTGCCAGTAGTATCGGCGGGGTAGGCTATGGCTACACCTTC. Full variable domain (outside the CDR3, taken from reference TRBV19 and TRBJ1-2): DGGITQSPKYLFRKEGQNVTLSCEQNLNHDAMYWYRQDPGQGLRLIYYSQIVNDFQKGDIAEGYSVSREKKESFPLTVTSAQKNPTAFYLCASSIGGVGYGYTFGSGTRLTVV.

This chain connects TRBV5-1 to TRBJ1-3, with 8 bases lining up with TRBD1. After removal of 2 bases from V and 2 bases from J, the junction contained 6 bases not matched to a gene. Germline loops: CDR1 SGHRS, CDR2 YFSETQ. This CDR3 region has 16 residues. CDR3 sequence (DNA): TGCGCCAGCAGCTTACAACAGGGGGGGACTGGAAACACCATATATTTT. It translates to CASSLQQGGTGNTIYF.

V and J are TRBV6-6 and TRBJ2-1; 8 bases are a match to TRBD1. This CDR3 spans 12 amino acids. Germline V gene sequence: CDR1 MNHNY, CDR2 SVGAGI (reference sequence). Trimming removed 5 bases from V and 10 bases from J; junction bases left unmatched: 4. The CDR3 sequence: CASSPTGDEQFF. CDR3 DNA: TGTGCCAGCAGTCCGACAGGGGACGAGCAGTTCTTC.

The chain carries TRBV21-1 and TRBJ1-2. TRBV21-1 is designated a pseudogene. This CDR3 has 17 residues. In nucleotides, the CDR3 is TGTGCCAGCAGCAAAGCGGTTAAAGGCAGTCGGGACTATGGCTACACCTTC. Amino acid sequence: CASSKAVKGSRDYGYTF.

CDR3 coding DNA: TGTGCCAGTAGTATTTGGTCTTCTAGCGGGAGAGGGAATGAGCAGTTCTTC. It yields the protein CASSIWSSSGRGNEQFF. This chain links TRBV19 with TRBJ2-1, with 10 bases matching TRBD2. V shed 3 bases, J shed 7 bases, and the junction held 12 bases outside the gene matches. The CDR3 covers 17 residues. The germline V gene has CDR1 LNHDA and CDR2 SQIVND (reference sequence).